This record covers a single T cell receptor beta chain. Method: immunoSEQ multiplex PCR; TCRdb's copy keeps in-frame clones and lacks some. The sample lists about 150,000 clones, 82% occurring once. This entry is derived from a study of blood T cell repertoires in COVID-19. The CDR3 runs to 18 residues. J gave up 7 bases and V 3 bases, and 13 bases lay outside the gene matches. The rearrangement uses TRBV23-1 and TRBJ2-2; TRBD2 matches at 11 bases. TRBV23-1 is an ORF; its function is uncertain. Sequencing used peripheral blood. This sequence was found in a human donor with acute or convalescent COVID-19. The donor label of this sample is uncertain. The CDR3 reads CASSHPTSGEENDGELFF. As DNA, the CDR3 is TGCGCCAGCAGTCACCCGACTAGCGGGGAAGAAAACGACGGGGAGCTGTTTTTT.